A single sample gave rise to the 8 T cell receptor beta chains below, sequenced in a study of blood T cell repertoires in COVID-19. The protocol was immunoSEQ multiplex PCR, while the TCRdb copy is restricted to in-frame clones and leaves out a portion. Among about 250,000 clones, 79% were seen once, and the ten largest hold around 3.6%. Sequencing was done on a sample of peripheral blood. All receptors derive from a woman in her thirties or forties with active or convalescent COVID-19.

The gene calls are TRBV9 and TRBJ2-6; a possible D gene is TRBD2 (7 bases). Germline CDR1 reads SGDLS; CDR2 reads YYNGEE. V gave up 1 base and J gave up 4 bases, with 21 bases separating them. The CDR3 totals 19 residues. This CDR3 is CASSVTRGATSAGANVLTF. Written as DNA, the CDR3 is TGTGCCAGCAGCGTAACCCGGGGGGCCACAAGCGCGGGGGCCAACGTCCTGACTTTC.

This chain connects TRBV21-1 to TRBJ2-3; the D segment call TRBD1 is taken from the table without a DNA check. TRBV21-1 has pseudogene status. The CDR3 length is 17 residues. In DNA form, the CDR3 reads TGTGCCAGCAGCAGTGGGACAGAGAGGGTTCAAGGGGATACGCAGTATTTT. Protein product: CASSSGTERVQGDTQYF.

This chain joins TRBV5-4 and TRBJ2-2; TRBD2 aligns across 7 bases. Trimming removed 1 base from V and 7 bases from J; junction bases left unmatched: 7. From germline, CDR1 is SGHNT and CDR2 YYREEE (reference sequence). This CDR3 comprises 15 residues. In nucleotides, the CDR3 is TGTGCCAGCAGCTTGTATACCCAGCGGGGCGGGGAGCTGTTTTTT. It translates to CASSLYTQRGGELFF.

Details on this clone: In the same sample, other DNA sequences code for this CDR3. This chain joins TRBV3-1 (or the pseudogene TRBV3-2) and TRBJ1-2; 8 bases map to TRBD1. This CDR3 region has 13 residues. CDR1 and CDR2 from the germline V gene are LGHDT and YNNKEL (reference sequence). J gave up 9 bases and V 1 base, and 4 bases lay outside the gene matches. CDR3 protein: CASSQGQGASYTF. As DNA, the CDR3 is TGTGCCAGCAGCCAAGGTCAGGGGGCGAGCTACACCTTC.

The chain links TRBV19 to TRBJ2-1, with a weak D call TRBD2 (6 bases). Looked up from germline, CDR1 is LNHDA and CDR2 is SQIVND (reference sequence). The CDR3 consists of 14 residues. V lost 3 bases and J 3 bases, leaving 9 bases between the germline ends. The CDR3 sequence: CASSIGGNYNEQFF. For the CDR3, the DNA is TGTGCCAGTAGTATCGGGGGAAACTACAATGAGCAGTTCTTC.

V is TRBV6-5 and J is TRBJ1-2; D gene uncertain. This CDR3 spans 13 amino acids. V was cut by 2 bases and J by 3 bases, with 7 bases left in between. Germline CDR1 MNHEY, CDR2 SVGAGI. This chain's CDR3 is CASSYPGYYGYTF. The CDR3 nucleotides are TGTGCCAGCAGTTACCCAGGCTACTATGGCTACACCTTC.

This clone occurred a few times. The V call is TRBV12-3 or TRBV12-4, the J call TRBJ2-7, with D possibly TRBD2 on 6 matching bases. The CDR3 extends over 13 amino acids. Trimming shortened V by 5 bases and J by 6 bases, and 14 bases separated the two germline ends. The CDR3 is CASSGGFLGEQYF. As DNA, the CDR3 is TGTGCCAGCAGTGGGGGGTTCCTCGGCGAGCAGTACTTC.

The rearrangement joins TRBV7-3 to TRBJ1-1; maybe TRBD1 (5 bases). Germline CDR1 is SGHTA and CDR2 is FQGTGA. The V end lost 8 bases, the J end lost 1 base, and 8 bases lay between the germline ends. The CDR3 extends over 12 amino acids. Here the CDR3 DNA reads TGTGCCAGCTCAACAGGGAACACTGAAGCTTTCTTT. Protein: CASSTGNTEAFF.